The text below deals with one T cell receptor (beta chain). Its matching antigen is unknown. This entry comes from a study of human CD8 memory T cell subsets. Negative magnetic separation enriched total CD8+ T cells. Duplicate vials of some 140,000 sorted CD8+ T cells per subset supplied the RNA. CDR3 length: 14 amino acids. A UMI-labeled 5' RACE approach was the method that produced the TCR beta libraries. The authors' processing: Libraries were built for TCR beta, and each one held between roughly 3,000 and 18,000 functional CDR3 beta clonotypes. From the 5' RACE reads, TCRdb lists one entry per CDR3 protein and no DNA. The V and J calls and clone size come from TCRdb's table, not from the authors' own analysis. The data show under 8,000 distinct CDR3 sequences, and the top ten clones hold 22%. Regarding the study as a whole: Stem-like memory and precursor exhausted T cell populations exhibited comparably high diversity, in distinction to effector memory cells.

Sequencing was carried out using CD8+ stem-like memory T cells (TSCM and TCM) sorted from PBMCs. Regarding subset: stem-like memory CD8 T cells (TSTEM), CCR7+ PD-1- TIGIT-. The chain combines TRBV12-3 or TRBV12-4 with TRBJ2-3; checking the TCRdb D call of TRBD1 is not possible without DNA. The TCR comes from a human donor in good health. The CDR3 here is CASRTGGRTDTQYF.